What follows are 27 T cell receptor beta chains derived from one specimen sequenced in a study of cytomegalovirus exposure and HLA in healthy donors. PCR was performed using 60 Vbeta and 13 Jbeta primers. TCRdb keeps only in-frame clones here, not all; method: immunoSEQ multiplex PCR. The sample has about 130,000 clones; over 60% are singletons. The source material was PBMCs. The receptors were sampled from a female donor in good health and CMV-seronegative.

The rearrangement joins TRBV10-1 to TRBJ1-1; maybe TRBD1 (6 bases). V shed 5 bases and J shed 1 base, with 11 bases lying between them. This CDR3 comprises 14 residues. Germline values: CDR1 WNHNN, CDR2 SYGVQD (reference sequence). The CDR3 loop reads CASSPGAENTEAFF. In DNA, the CDR3 is TGCGCCAGCAGTCCAGGGGCGGAGAACACTGAAGCTTTCTTT.

This chain's CDR3 is CASSVGGEGREQYF. The CDR3 nucleotides read TGTGCCAGCAGCGTAGGGGGGGAGGGTCGCGAGCAGTACTTC. The gene calls are TRBV9 and TRBJ2-7, with 7 bases aligning to TRBD2. This CDR3 spans 14 amino acids. V gave up 0 bases and J gave up 6 bases; unmatched junction bases: 6. The germline V gene encodes CDR1 SGDLS and CDR2 YYNGEE.

The chain combines TRBV4-1 with TRBJ2-3; 7 bases align to TRBD2. The CDR3 has 18 amino acids. The V and J ends lost 5 bases and 3 bases, in that order; junction bases with no gene match: 17. Germline-derived CDR1 and CDR2 are MGHRA and YSYEKL. The CDR3 DNA is TGCGCCAGCAGCTCGGGACTATTCCGAACGAGTATGACAGATACGCAGTATTTT. Amino acid sequence: CASSSGLFRTSMTDTQYF.

This chain joins TRBV7-2 and TRBJ1-2; 9 bases match TRBD1. From germline, CDR1 is SGHTA and CDR2 FQGNSA. CDR3 length: 13 residues. V lost 4 bases and J lost 6; bases outside the gene matches: 3. The CDR3 DNA sequence: TGTGCCAGCAGCTCCAGGACAGGGGATGGCTACACCTTC. Its protein product is CASSSRTGDGYTF.

This chain joins TRBV7-8 and TRBJ2-7, with a weak D call TRBD2 (6 bases). Germline values: CDR1 SGHVS, CDR2 FQNEAQ. V shed 0 bases and J shed 0 bases, with 15 bases lying between them. The CDR3 contains 17 residues. The CDR3 sequence: CASSLALGGSRSYEQYF. In nucleotides, the CDR3 is TGTGCCAGCAGCTTAGCGCTGGGAGGATCTCGCTCCTACGAGCAGTACTTC.

The chain is built from TRBV7-3 and TRBJ2-3; 10 bases agree with TRBD1. The CDR3 covers 17 residues. CDR1 and CDR2 from the germline V gene are SGHTA and FQGTGA. With 6 bases clipped from V and 0 bases from J, the junction kept 9 bases outside the gene matches. The CDR3 sequence: CASRFRDRGWSTDTQYF. CDR3 nucleotides: TGTGCCAGCAGGTTCCGGGACAGGGGTTGGAGCACAGATACGCAGTATTTT. The whole variable domain, remainder taken from reference TRBV7-3 and TRBJ2-3, is GAGVSQTPSNKVTEKGKYVELRCDPISGHTALYWYRQSLGQGPEFLIYFQGTGAADDSGLPNDRFFAVRPEGSVSTLKIQRTERGDSAVYLCASRFRDRGWSTDTQYFGPGTRLTVL.

This chain uses TRBV2 with TRBJ1-1; TRBD1 agrees at 9 bases. The CDR3 contains 15 residues. Germline CDR1 reads SNHLY; CDR2 reads FYNNEI. Trimming took 5 bases from V and 6 from J; bases not matched to a gene: 10. As DNA, the CDR3 is TGTGCCAGCAGTAACCAACAGGGGGCGCATTCTGAAGCTTTCTTT. This translates into CASSNQQGAHSEAFF.

V usage is TRBV7-9 and J usage is TRBJ2-1, with D perhaps matching TRBD1 (6 bases). CDR3 length: 17 residues. The V end lost 0 bases, the J end lost 5 bases, and 17 bases lay between the germline ends. Germline loops: CDR1 SEHNR, CDR2 FQNEAQ (reference sequence). The DNA of the CDR3 is TGTGCCAGCAGCTTAGCGGGAGTCCGGGACACCAACAATGAGCAGTTCTTC. It is translated as CASSLAGVRDTNNEQFF.

V and J are TRBV12-5 and TRBJ2-5, with a possible D match to TRBD1 (6 bases). V lost 5 bases to trimming and J lost 4 bases, with 14 bases between them. CDR1 and CDR2 from the germline V gene are LGHNT and FRNRAP. This CDR3 is 14 amino acids long. CDR3: CASGPETGIETQYF. CDR3 bases: TGTGCTAGTGGTCCCGAGACAGGTATAGAGACCCAGTACTTC.

A few counts support this clone. CDR3: CASGLITGGPYEQYF. CDR3 bases: TGTGCTAGTGGTTTGATTACAGGGGGCCCCTACGAGCAGTACTTC. This rearrangement joins TRBV12-5 to TRBJ2-7, with 9 positions matching TRBD1. Germline CDR1 LGHNT, CDR2 FRNRAP. The CDR3 totals 15 residues. V gave up 2 bases and J gave up 2 bases; unmatched junction bases: 4.

This clone was counted only a few times. The rearrangement joins TRBV2 to TRBJ2-3, with a tentative D call TRBD2 (6 bases). This CDR3 contains 13 residues. Germline values: CDR1 SNHLY, CDR2 FYNNEI. Trimming stripped 1 base from V and 4 bases from J, with 6 bases between. CDR3 DNA sequence: TGTGCCAGCAGTGAAGGCGGGGCAGATACGCAGTATTTT. It codes for CASSEGGADTQYF.

V and J are TRBV15 and TRBJ2-1, with 11 bases aligning to TRBD2. CDR3 length: 22 amino acids. The V gene end was trimmed by 0 bases and the J gene end by 4 bases; junction bases not matched to a gene: 20. Germline V gene lookup returns CDR1 LNHNV and CDR2 YYDKDF (reference sequence). The CDR3 here is CATSRDLRGQLAGVSLYNEQFF. The DNA for the CDR3 is TGTGCCACCAGCAGAGATCTGAGGGGACAACTAGCGGGAGTTTCCTTATACAATGAGCAGTTCTTC. The full variable domain, with the rest looked up from reference TRBV15 and TRBJ2-1, is DAMVIQNPRYQVTQFGKPVTLSCSQTLNHNVMYWYQQKSSQAPKLLFHYYDKDFNNEADTPDNFQSRRPNTSFCFLDIRSPGLGDTAMYLCATSRDLRGQLAGVSLYNEQFFGPGTRLTVL.

A few counts support this clone. The rearrangement links TRBV6-1 to TRBJ2-1; 8 bases match TRBD2. V shed 4 bases, J shed 6 bases, and the junction held 5 bases outside the gene matches. The CDR3 runs 14 residues. Germline V gene data show CDR1 as MNHNS and CDR2 as SASEGT. The CDR3 protein is CASSVGGGRNEQFF. The CDR3, as DNA: TGTGCCAGCAGTGTGGGCGGGGGGCGCAATGAGCAGTTCTTC.

The V call is TRBV5-1, the J call TRBJ2-7; tentative D call: TRBD2 (6 bases). V lost 2 bases and J lost 4, with 10 bases in between. The CDR3 sequence is 13 residues long. Germline loops: CDR1 SGHRS, CDR2 YFSETQ. The CDR3 protein is CASSFGGSYEQYF. CDR3 DNA sequence: TGCGCCAGCAGCTTTGGGGGGTCTTACGAGCAGTACTTC.

The rearrangement links TRBV27 to TRBJ2-3; D is uncertain. The CDR3 contains 13 residues. Trimming cost V 6 bases and J 0 bases, with 7 bases left between them. The germline gives CDR1 MNHEY, CDR2 SMNVEV (reference sequence). CDR3 loop: CASRGRSTDTQYF. CDR3 coding DNA: TGTGCCAGCAGGGGCCGAAGCACAGATACGCAGTATTTT.

The chain has TRBV9 and TRBJ2-2; TRBD1 agrees at 10 bases. Unmatched junction bases numbered 9, after V lost 3 bases and J lost 1 base. Germline lookup yields CDR1 SGDLS and CDR2 YYNGEE. The CDR3 extends over 18 amino acids. The CDR3 DNA reads TGTGCCAGCAGCGGAAGCCGACAGGGGGCAAGGAACACCGGGGAGCTGTTTTTT. This translates into CASSGSRQGARNTGELFF.

The V call is TRBV28, the J call TRBJ2-5, with 8 bases aligning to TRBD1. The CDR3 extends over 14 amino acids. Germline trimming cut 4 bases from V and 5 bases from J; bases unmatched to any gene: 6. Looked up from germline, CDR1 is MDHEN and CDR2 is SYDVKM. CDR3 DNA sequence: TGTGCCAGCAGTTCGACAGGGGAGTGGGAGACCCAGTACTTC. Amino acid sequence: CASSSTGEWETQYF.

The chain combines TRBV2 with TRBJ2-3; 8 nucleotides line up with TRBD1. This CDR3 region has 14 residues. The germline CDR1 and CDR2 sequences are SNHLY and FYNNEI. The J segment lost 2 bases and the V segment lost 6 bases, leaving 4 bases of the junction unmatched. The DNA for the CDR3 is TGTGCCAGCAGCAAGGACAGGGCCACAGATACGCAGTATTTT. Translated: CASSKDRATDTQYF. Supplemented by reference TRBV2 and TRBJ2-3, the full variable domain reads EPEVTQTPSHQVTQMGQEVILRCVPISNHLYFYWYRQILGQKVEFLVSFYNNEISEKSEIFDDQFSVERPDGSNFTLKIRSTKLEDSAMYFCASSKDRATDTQYFGPGTRLTVL.

The chain links TRBV5-1 to TRBJ1-2; 7 nucleotides match TRBD1. The CDR3 length is 16 residues. Germline V gene data show CDR1 as SGHRS and CDR2 as YFSETQ. V shed 4 bases and J 6 bases; nucleotides not matched to a gene: 15. The CDR3 DNA is TGCGCCAGCAGCCCCAACGAGGGACAGAGACTTAATGGCTACACCTTC. Translated: CASSPNEGQRLNGYTF.

This chain uses TRBV19 with TRBJ1-4; TRBD1 agrees at 7 bases. Germline lookup yields CDR1 LNHDA and CDR2 SQIVND (reference sequence). The CDR3 contains 15 residues. Trimming took 6 bases from V and 1 from J; bases not matched to a gene: 5. The CDR3 region is CASSARQGTNEKLFF. The DNA for the CDR3 is TGTGCCAGTAGCGCCCGACAGGGAACTAATGAAAAACTGTTTTTT. Based on the CDR3 plus reference TRBV19 and TRBJ1-4, the full variable domain is DGGITQSPKYLFRKEGQNVTLSCEQNLNHDAMYWYRQDPGQGLRLIYYSQIVNDFQKGDIAEGYSVSREKKESFPLTVTSAQKNPTAFYLCASSARQGTNEKLFFGSGTQLSVL.

The chain combines TRBV2 with TRBJ1-1; 7 bases fit TRBD1. The CDR3 spans 12 residues. The V gene's germline CDR1 is SNHLY and CDR2 FYNNEI. Trimming cost V 9 bases and J 3 bases; bases outside gene matches: 4. The DNA of the CDR3 is TGTGCCAGTACAGGGGACCACACTGAAGCTTTCTTT. Amino acids: CASTGDHTEAFF.

The rearrangement links TRBV6-5 to TRBJ2-1; D not certain. From germline, CDR1 is MNHEY and CDR2 SVGAGI. The CDR3 is 11 residues long. V was shortened by 5 bases and J by 6 bases, with 5 bases between the two germline ends. The CDR3 region has the DNA TGTGCCAGCAGTACGGTCAATGAGCAGTTCTTC. It translates to CASSTVNEQFF.

V is TRBV5-4 and J is TRBJ1-6, with D unresolved. CDR3 size: 17 residues. Trimming pared 0 bases from V and 0 bases from J, leaving 10 bases between. Germline V gives CDR1 SGHNT, CDR2 YYREEE (reference sequence). The CDR3 region has the DNA TGTGCCAGCAGCTTGGGCAACCTCGGCTCCTATAATTCACCCCTCCACTTT. Protein: CASSLGNLGSYNSPLHF.

In its sample, this clone was seen a few times. The genes are TRBV5-1 and TRBJ2-7; TRBD1 aligns across 7 bases. The CDR3 length is 15 residues. Looked up from germline, CDR1 is SGHRS and CDR2 is YFSETQ. With V trimmed by 1 base and J by 3 bases, 7 bases remained unmatched. CDR3 residues: CASSLTGQASYEQYF. For the CDR3, the DNA is TGCGCCAGCAGCTTGACCGGACAGGCCAGCTACGAGCAGTACTTC.

The gene calls are TRBV7-3 and TRBJ2-3, with 10 nucleotides matching TRBD2. J gave up 5 bases and V 5 bases, and 7 bases lay outside the gene matches. The length of the CDR3 is 15 residues. Per germline, CDR1 SGHTA and CDR2 FQGTGA. The CDR3 region is CASSLLAGVKDTQYF. The CDR3 DNA follows: TGTGCCAGCAGCCTCCTAGCGGGGGTCAAAGATACGCAGTATTTT.

The gene calls are TRBV2 and TRBJ2-7, with D possibly being TRBD1 (6 bases). Trimming left V 8 bases short and J 5 bases short, with 13 bases between. Germline-derived CDR1 and CDR2 are SNHLY and FYNNEI. This CDR3 has 12 amino acids. CDR3 nucleotide sequence: TGTGCCAGCGGCGGACAGTTCCACGAGCAGTACTTC. It translates to CASGGQFHEQYF.

The chain combines TRBV30 with TRBJ2-2; D perhaps matches TRBD2 (5 bases). CDR1 and CDR2 (germline): GTSNPN, SVGIG (reference sequence). Trimming stripped 0 bases from V and 7 bases from J, with 12 bases between. The CDR3 length is 14 residues. The CDR3 region is CAWSVLLSGGELFF. In DNA, the CDR3 is TGTGCCTGGAGTGTACTCCTGAGCGGCGGGGAGCTGTTTTTT.